One sample yielded the 5 T cell receptor beta chains listed below, sequenced in a study of T-cell memory formation after mild COVID-19. TCRdb passed the 5' RACE reads through MiXCR, listing each CDR3 protein once. The repertoire holds about 240,000 distinct CDR3 sequences, with 7.5% to 10% as singletons. Sequences were obtained from PBMCs or a T cell subset sorted from them (not recorded which). The receptors derive from a man aged 18 to 35 who had mild COVID-19 (a few samples of this study predate the infection). Cell type and time point are not known.

This chain joins TRBV5-1 and TRBJ1-1, with no clear D. The CDR3 runs to 14 residues. Germline V CDR1 and CDR2: SGHRS, YFSETQ. V was pared by 3 bases and J by 5 bases, with 14 bases between. CDR3 protein: CASSSGTAGTEAFF. CDR3 in DNA: TGCGCCAGCAGCTCTGGAACAGCTGGGACTGAAGCTTTCTTT.

The chain recombines TRBV12-3 or TRBV12-4 with TRBJ2-1; D is possibly TRBD1 (6 bases). Trimming removed 7 bases at V and 3 bases at J, with 10 bases between. There are 13 residues in the CDR3. The CDR3 region is CASKGVDYNEQFF. The DNA for the CDR3 is TGTGCCAGCAAGGGGGTAGACTACAATGAGCAGTTCTTC.

The sample holds many counts of this clonotype. The chain combines TRBV6-5 with TRBJ2-2, with D maybe TRBD1 (6 bases). This CDR3 spans 15 amino acids. V shed 6 bases and J shed 2 bases, with 13 bases lying between them. Germline CDR1 and CDR2: MNHEY and SVGAGI. The CDR3 region has the DNA TGTGCCAGCAGGCCCCCAGGGGATAACACCGGGGAGCTGTTTTTT. It encodes CASRPPGDNTGELFF.

This clonotype was seen many times. The rearrangement uses TRBV20-1 and TRBJ2-1; TRBD2 aligns across 15 bases. V lost 6 bases, J lost 7 bases, and 4 bases stayed unmatched. Germline values: CDR1 DFQATT, CDR2 SNEGSKA (reference sequence). This CDR3 spans 14 amino acids. CDR3 sequence (DNA): TGCAGTGCCGGACTAGCGGGGGGGCCAAATGAGCAGTTCTTC. Amino acid sequence: CSAGLAGGPNEQFF.

V is TRBV4-1 and J is TRBJ1-1, with D maybe TRBD1 (6 bases). This CDR3 has 12 residues. Between the trimmed V and J ends, which lost 4 bases and 6 bases, there was a span of 9 bases. Per the germline V gene, CDR1 is MGHRA and CDR2 is YSYEKL. The CDR3 sequence: CASSRGGPEAFF. Written as DNA, the CDR3 is TGCGCCAGCAGCCGGGGGGGGCCTGAAGCTTTCTTT.